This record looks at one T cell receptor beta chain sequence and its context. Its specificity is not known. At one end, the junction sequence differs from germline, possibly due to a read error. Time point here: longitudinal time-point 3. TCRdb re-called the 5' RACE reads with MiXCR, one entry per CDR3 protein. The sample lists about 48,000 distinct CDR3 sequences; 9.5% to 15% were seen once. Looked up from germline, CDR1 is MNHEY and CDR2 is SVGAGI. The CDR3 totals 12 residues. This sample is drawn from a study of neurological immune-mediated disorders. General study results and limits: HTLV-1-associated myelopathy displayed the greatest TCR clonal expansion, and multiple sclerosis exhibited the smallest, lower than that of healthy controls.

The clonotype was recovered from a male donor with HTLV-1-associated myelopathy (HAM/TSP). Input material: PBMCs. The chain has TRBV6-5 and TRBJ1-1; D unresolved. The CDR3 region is CASRNLNNEALF. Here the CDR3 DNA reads TGTGCCAGCAGGAACCTGAACAATGAAGCTTTATTT.